This T cell receptor beta chain originates from a study of human T cells and chemical hapten exposure. Overall study results and limits: Among expanded TCRs, significantly more large CDR3 similarity clusters formed than among controls.

Points on this clonotype: Its target is not known.

Authors' methods: Samples contained a median of roughly 99,000 TCRs, with a range of about 23,224 to 690,600. TCRdb re-called the RACE reads through MiXCR, storing one row per CDR3 protein. For this entry, the V and J calls and clone size follow TCRdb and not the study's own pipeline. Of some 110,000 distinct CDR3 sequences listed, approximately 36% were seen once; the top ten hold around 2.8%. Time point denoted: patch test 3, about 24 weeks after DPC sensitization. Treatment reported: therapeutic diphenylcyclopropenone sensitization with weekly scalp DPC. Looked up from germline, CDR1 is SGHDT and CDR2 is YYEEEE. With 4 bases clipped from V and 2 bases from J, the junction kept 7 bases outside the gene matches. This CDR3 spans 15 amino acids.

This chain connects TRBV5-6 to TRBJ2-3; TRBD2 agrees at 7 bases. The material was whole blood, obtained in connection with sensitization to the hapten diphenylcyclopropenone (DPC). This TCR was sampled from a man aged 40-49 years with alopecia areata. Some clones in this sample may be carry-over from other donors' samples. The CDR3 loop reads CASSQVAGHTDTQYF. The CDR3 DNA is TGTGCCAGCAGCCAAGTAGCGGGCCACACAGATACGCAGTATTTT. Together with reference TRBV5-6 and TRBJ2-3, the CDR3 gives the full variable domain: DAGVTQSPTHLIKTRGQQVTLRCSPKSGHDTVSWYQQALGQGPQFIFQYYEEEERQRGNFPDRFSGHQFPNYSSELNVNALLLGDSALYLCASSQVAGHTDTQYFGPGTRLTVL.